These 23 T cell receptor beta chains were all obtained from the same sample, sequenced in a study of cytomegalovirus exposure and HLA in healthy donors (dated by TCRdb to about 2017). The receptor library was made with the immunoSEQ multiplex PCR assay. The multiplex PCR relied on a mix of 60 forward primers for TCR Vbeta segments and 13 reverse primers for TCR Jbeta segments. Sourced from immuneACCESS, this table was stored by TCRdb with only in-frame sequences that have V and J called. A share of the clones is absent; for the studies checked, an unresolved V gene accounts for under half, and the remainder has no known explanation. Recorded for this sample are some 120,000 clones; around 79% of them occurred a single time. Less than 2.5% of the sample goes to the ten largest clones. The sample consisted of PBMCs. The receptors originated from a woman aged 40 to 50 in good health and CMV-seropositive.

The rearrangement joins TRBV5-8 to TRBJ1-1; 7 bases are shared with TRBD1. Unmatched junction bases numbered 15, after V lost 4 bases and J lost 0 bases. In germline, CDR1 is SGHTS, CDR2 YDEGEE. The CDR3 loop spans 18 amino acids. CDR3 region: CASSQLRTGIYMNTEAFF. CDR3 sequence (DNA): TGTGCCAGCAGCCAACTAAGGACAGGCATATACATGAACACTGAAGCTTTCTTT. Full variable domain (missing parts from reference TRBV5-8 and TRBJ1-1): EAGVTQSPTHLIKTRGQQATLRCSPISGHTSVYWYQQALGLGLQFLLWYDEGEERNRGNFPPRFSGRQFPNYSSELNVNALELEDSALYLCASSQLRTGIYMNTEAFFGQGTRLTVV.

Note on this clone: Its ends do not fully match the called genes, so a read error is possible. The chain employs TRBV7-7 and TRBJ2-2, with 8 bases identical to TRBD1. Germline V gene data show CDR1 as SSHAT and CDR2 as FNYEAQ (reference sequence). This CDR3 comprises 15 residues. CDR3 residues: CASSLARTGTGELFF. CDR3 DNA: TGTGCTAGCAGCTTAGCCCGGACAGGGACCGGGGAGCTGTTTTTT. Based on the CDR3 plus reference TRBV7-7 and TRBJ2-2, the full variable domain is GAGVSQSPRYKVTKRGQDVTLRCDPISSHATLYWYQQALGQGPEFLTYFNYEAQPDKSGLPSDRFSAERPEGSISTLTIQRTEQRDSAMYRCASSLARTGTGELFFGEGSRLTVL.

The chain employs TRBV4-1 and TRBJ2-1; D unclear. The CDR3 is 13 residues long. The germline V and J ends were trimmed by 6 bases and 0 bases, with 6 bases remaining between them. The germline V gene encodes CDR1 MGHRA and CDR2 YSYEKL. The DNA of the CDR3 is TGCGCCAGCAGGCACATCTCCTACAATGAGCAGTTCTTC. Translating gives CASRHISYNEQFF.

This rearrangement joins TRBV19 to TRBJ1-1; D not certain. The CDR3 is 13 residues long. The V and J ends lost 7 bases and 1 base respectively, with 10 bases between them. Germline-derived CDR1 and CDR2 are LNHDA and SQIVND (reference sequence). The CDR3 sequence is CASTARPNTEAFF. For the CDR3, the DNA is TGTGCCAGTACCGCGAGGCCGAACACTGAAGCTTTCTTT.

CDR3 region: CASSSLGGVMNEQFF. DNA for the CDR3: TGTGCCAGCAGCTCCTTAGGGGGGGTTATGAATGAGCAGTTCTTC. The chain joins TRBV7-9 to TRBJ2-1, with a possible D match to TRBD2 (7 bases). Germline CDR1 and CDR2: SEHNR and FQNEAQ (reference sequence). The CDR3 consists of 15 residues. The V and J ends lost 4 bases and 7 bases respectively, with 17 bases between them.

This chain uses TRBV7-9 with TRBJ2-7, with a tentative D call TRBD1 (6 bases). Trimming pared 4 bases from V and 1 base from J, leaving 17 bases between. The CDR3 runs 16 residues. CDR1 is SEHNR and CDR2 is FQNEAQ in the germline V gene (reference sequence). The CDR3: CASSYRDTDYSYEQYF. CDR3 DNA sequence: TGTGCCAGCAGCTACCGGGACACAGACTATTCCTACGAGCAGTACTTC.

The chain employs TRBV10-3 and TRBJ2-7; D is undetermined. Trimming took off 4 bases at V and 0 bases at J, with 10 bases between the two ends. This CDR3 has 14 amino acids. Germline V gene data show CDR1 as ENHRY and CDR2 as SYGVKD. The CDR3 loop reads CAISGGGSSYEQYF. For the CDR3, the DNA is TGTGCCATCAGTGGAGGCGGCTCCTCCTACGAGCAGTACTTC.

This chain joins TRBV7-9 and TRBJ2-1; 7 bases line up with TRBD1. Germline values: CDR1 SEHNR, CDR2 FQNEAQ (reference sequence). The CDR3 consists of 15 residues. J gave up 4 bases and V 3 bases, and 6 bases lay outside the gene matches. CDR3 sequence: CASSLRGPRYNEQFF. The CDR3 DNA reads as TGTGCCAGCAGCTTGAGGGGGCCAAGATACAATGAGCAGTTCTTC.

The chain combines TRBV19 with TRBJ2-5; D is unresolved. The V and J ends lost 3 bases and 3 bases respectively, with 14 bases between them. CDR3 size: 15 residues. Per the germline V gene, CDR1 is LNHDA and CDR2 is SQIVND (reference sequence). In nucleotides, the CDR3 is TGTGCCAGTAGTATCAGTCAGGCAGCAAAAGAGACCCAGTACTTC. It codes for CASSISQAAKETQYF.

The chain carries TRBV9 and TRBJ2-5; 8 bases map to TRBD1. V trimming: 3 bases; J trimming: 0 bases; junction bases outside the gene matches: 7. Germline lookup yields CDR1 SGDLS and CDR2 YYNGEE. CDR3 length: 16 residues. CDR3 nucleotides: TGTGCCAGCAGCGGGGGAGACAGGGGATACCAAGAGACCCAGTACTTC. As protein: CASSGGDRGYQETQYF.

Comments on this clone: The missing conserved phenylalanine or tryptophan at the end of this CDR3 makes a read error likely. No DNA is shown, since the ends of the CDR3 on it are uncertain; the CDR3 is the one TCRdb lists. The chain combines TRBV7-3 with TRBJ1-1. Ends included, the CDR3 has 21 residues. Germline V gives CDR1 SGHTA, CDR2 FQGTGA. CDR3: CASSLTGGLVKNRNTEAFSTR.

This sequence joins TRBV7-2 and TRBJ1-4; 9 positions agree with TRBD1. The CDR3 sequence is 15 residues long. Germline V gene sequence: CDR1 SGHTA, CDR2 FQGNSA. Losses at the gene ends were 8 bases for V and 3 bases for J; bases not matched to a gene: 7. The DNA for the CDR3 is TGTGCCAGCGGTACAGGGGGCTTGTCTAATGAAAAACTGTTTTTT. It yields the protein CASGTGGLSNEKLFF.

The chain recombines TRBV5-4 with TRBJ2-7, with 8 bases that match TRBD1. The CDR3 runs to 15 residues. The ends lost 1 base at V and 6 bases at J; junction bases unmatched: 9. CDR1 is SGHNT and CDR2 is YYREEE in the germline V gene (reference sequence). The CDR3 sequence is CASSLLSVTGVEQYF. Here the CDR3 DNA reads TGTGCCAGCAGCTTGCTTTCTGTGACAGGGGTCGAGCAGTACTTC.

DNA of the CDR3: TGCGCCAGCAGCTTGGGGGGGGGATGGACAGCTTTCTTT. Residues: CASSLGGGWTAFF. The chain recombines TRBV5-1 with TRBJ1-1; weak D call: TRBD1 (5 bases). CDR1 and CDR2 from the germline V gene are SGHRS and YFSETQ. V shed 0 bases and J shed 10 bases, with 13 bases lying between them. The CDR3 spans 13 residues.

A remark on this clone: Distinct nucleotide sequences in the sample also encode this CDR3. The chain combines TRBV21-1 with TRBJ2-5; the table's D call, TRBD2, was not checked against the DNA. TRBV21-1 is deemed a pseudogene. This CDR3 has 18 amino acids. The chain's CDR3 is CASSKEVSEAGDQETQYF. As DNA, the CDR3 is TGTGCCAGCAGCAAAGAGGTTTCAGAAGCGGGGGACCAAGAGACCCAGTACTTC.

V gene TRBV9 combines with J gene TRBJ1-1; tentative D call: TRBD1 (5 bases). The CDR3 is made up of 11 amino acids. V was pared by 3 bases and J by 11 bases, with 11 bases between. CDR1 and CDR2 from the germline V gene are SGDLS and YYNGEE. The CDR3 DNA is TGTGCCAGCAGCGGCGGGGCCGACGCTTTCTTT. It specifies CASSGGADAFF.

This chain connects TRBV29-1 to TRBJ2-1; TRBD2 agrees at 8 bases. The J segment lost 3 bases and the V segment lost 5 bases, leaving 3 bases of the junction unmatched. This CDR3 is built from 13 residues. Germline V gene lookup returns CDR1 SQVTM and CDR2 ANQGSEA. CDR3 coding DNA: TGCAGCGTTAAGAGCGGGAGCTACAATGAGCAGTTCTTC. It yields the protein CSVKSGSYNEQFF.

J is TRBJ2-2 and V is TRBV6-5; TRBD2 aligns across 7 bases. Germline-derived CDR1 and CDR2 are MNHEY and SVGAGI. The length of the CDR3 is 15 residues. The V segment lost 2 bases and the J segment 8 bases; nucleotides outside the gene matches: 8. The CDR3 coding sequence is TGTGCCAGCAGTTACGAAGCGGGACCAGCAGGGGAGCTGTTTTTT. Its protein is CASSYEAGPAGELFF.

This clone has just a few counts. V gene TRBV29-1 combines with J gene TRBJ1-1; weak D call: TRBD1 (6 bases). CDR3 size: 14 residues. Per the germline V gene, CDR1 is SQVTM and CDR2 is ANQGSEA. Trimming took 4 bases from V and 5 from J, leaving 17 bases between them. Here the CDR3 reads CSVVLVDRQTEAFF. The CDR3 DNA is TGCAGCGTTGTTTTGGTCGACAGGCAGACTGAAGCTTTCTTT.

This clone has just a few counts. This chain joins TRBV5-6 and TRBJ1-1, with TRBD1 matching over 11 bases. This CDR3 is built from 15 residues. The J segment lost 4 bases and the V segment lost 4 bases, leaving 6 bases of the junction unmatched. CDR1 SGHDT and CDR2 YYEEEE come from the germline V gene. CDR3: CASSGTGTGGTEAFF. The CDR3 DNA reads TGTGCCAGCAGCGGGACCGGGACAGGGGGCACTGAAGCTTTCTTT.

The CDR3 here is CASSRVNTEAFF. Written as DNA, the CDR3 is TGTGCCAGCAGTCGTGTAAACACTGAAGCTTTCTTT. The chain has TRBV6-5 and TRBJ1-1; D gene uncertain. The V and J ends lost 5 bases and 2 bases respectively, with 6 bases between them. The V gene's germline CDR1 is MNHEY and CDR2 SVGAGI. The CDR3 runs 12 residues.

The CDR3 nucleotides are TGTGCCAGCAGTGGGACTGATACGTACTATGGCTACACCTTC. Its translation: CASSGTDTYYGYTF. The V call is TRBV2, the J call TRBJ1-2; the D is unclear. Germline CDR1 SNHLY, CDR2 FYNNEI. The CDR3 has 14 amino acids. Trimming stripped 4 bases from V and 3 bases from J, with 12 bases between.

The rearrangement uses TRBV11-2 and TRBJ1-5; 7 bases line up with TRBD1. V dropped 5 bases and J dropped 4; count of bases not matched to a gene: 5. CDR1 SGHAT and CDR2 FQNNGV come from the germline V gene. This CDR3 spans 14 amino acids. The CDR3 nucleotides are TGTGCCAGCAGCCTCACCAGGGGGAATCAGCCCCAGCATTTT. Translation gives CASSLTRGNQPQHF.